These 27 T cell receptor beta chains were all obtained from the same sample, sequenced in a study of blood T cell repertoires in COVID-19. The protocol was immunoSEQ multiplex PCR, while the TCRdb copy is restricted to in-frame clones and leaves out a portion. The sample consists of some 250,000 clones, over 70% of them appearing once. The specimen was peripheral blood. The source of these receptors is a woman aged 80 or older with acute or convalescent COVID-19.

This clone was seen just once. CDR3 region: CASRTSGQGGTF. The CDR3 DNA sequence: TGTGCCAGCAGAACCTCGGGACAGGGGGGCACCTTC. The V call is TRBV28, the J call TRBJ1-2; 11 bases are shared with TRBD1. The ends lost 6 bases at V and 13 bases at J; junction bases unmatched: 7. The CDR3 length is 12 residues. Germline V gives CDR1 MDHEN, CDR2 SYDVKM.

This clone came up a few times. This rearrangement joins TRBV27 to TRBJ2-7; 12 bases map to TRBD2. CDR3 length equals 17 residues. Germline V gene sequence: CDR1 MNHEY, CDR2 SMNVEV (reference sequence). The V gene end was trimmed by 0 bases and the J gene end by 2 bases; junction bases not matched to a gene: 5. The DNA for the CDR3 is TGTGCCAGCAGTTTATCCCGCTCTAGCGGGAGGGCCTACGAGCAGTACTTC. This gives the protein CASSLSRSSGRAYEQYF.

The chain has TRBV5-1 and TRBJ2-7; weak D call: TRBD1 (7 bases). CDR1 is SGHRS, CDR2 YFSETQ, per germline. V was pared by 3 bases and J by 5 bases, with 24 bases between. The CDR3 covers 17 residues. The DNA of the CDR3 is TGCGCCAGCAGCTCAGGTCAGGGGGGATGGGGTGTGGACGAGCAGTACTTC. As protein: CASSSGQGGWGVDEQYF.

V and J are TRBV14 and TRBJ2-2; 7 bases match TRBD2. CDR3 length: 18 residues. Looked up from germline, CDR1 is SGHDN and CDR2 is FVKESK. V gave up 4 bases and J gave up 1 base; unmatched junction bases: 12. CDR3 sequence reads: CASSLVRLAAWNTGELFF. CDR3 coding DNA: TGTGCCAGCAGCCTAGTACGGCTAGCGGCTTGGAACACCGGGGAGCTGTTTTTT.

The gene calls are TRBV29-1 and TRBJ1-1, with D perhaps TRBD1 (5 bases). The CDR3 runs to 12 residues. V gave up 6 bases and J gave up 1 base, with 9 bases separating them. Germline loops: CDR1 SQVTM, CDR2 ANQGSEA. This chain's CDR3 is CSVGTANTEAFF. DNA of the CDR3: TGCAGCGTCGGGACTGCGAACACTGAAGCTTTCTTT.

V usage is TRBV14 and J usage is TRBJ2-5, with D perhaps matching TRBD2 (5 bases). Germline values: CDR1 SGHDN, CDR2 FVKESK. The CDR3 runs 18 residues. V was trimmed by 0 bases and J by 0 bases, leaving 17 bases between them. The CDR3 reads CASSQDRRSSLYQETQYF. The CDR3 DNA sequence: TGTGCCAGCAGCCAAGATAGGCGGTCTAGCCTGTACCAAGAGACCCAGTACTTC.

The chain carries TRBV30 and TRBJ1-3; unclear D gene. The germline gives CDR1 GTSNPN, CDR2 SVGIG (reference sequence). The CDR3 sequence is 17 residues long. V was shortened by 4 bases and J by 1 base, with 20 bases between the two germline ends. Here the CDR3 DNA reads TGTGCCTGGATCCCCGACACTCCCGAGTGGTCTGGAAACACCATATATTTT. Its translation: CAWIPDTPEWSGNTIYF.

The chain joins TRBV6-5 to TRBJ1-6, with 7 nucleotides matching TRBD1. Germline CDR1 MNHEY, CDR2 SVGAGI. The CDR3 consists of 15 residues. The trim removed 7 bases at V and 3 bases at J, leaving 6 bases unmatched. CDR3 region: CASMKDRNYNSPLHF. The CDR3 DNA is TGTGCCAGCATGAAGGACAGGAACTATAATTCACCCCTCCACTTT.

The chain joins TRBV7-3 to TRBJ2-2; TRBD2 agrees at 14 bases. With V trimmed by 3 bases and J by 6 bases, 6 bases remained unmatched. The CDR3 extends over 17 amino acids. Germline values: CDR1 SGHTA, CDR2 FQGTGA. The CDR3 loop reads CASSLPVGLAGAGELFF. The CDR3 bases are TGTGCCAGCAGCTTGCCCGTGGGACTAGCGGGAGCCGGGGAGCTGTTTTTT.

This clone was recorded once. The chain carries TRBV5-4 and TRBJ2-1; unclear D gene. CDR1 is SGHNT and CDR2 is YYREEE in the germline V gene (reference sequence). The CDR3 extends over 13 amino acids. V lost 1 base, J lost 5 bases, and 7 bases lay in between. The CDR3 nucleotides read TGTGCCAGCAGCTTGATGAGAGACAATGAGCAGTTCTTC. Residues: CASSLMRDNEQFF.

The chain has TRBV2 and TRBJ2-2; 10 positions agree with TRBD2. The CDR3 runs to 17 residues. CDR1 and CDR2 from the germline V gene are SNHLY and FYNNEI. The V segment lost 8 bases and the J segment 7 bases; nucleotides outside the gene matches: 16. CDR3 nucleotides: TGTGCCAGCCAAAGCGGGAGGGCCGGGGGAGTCTTCGGGGAGCTGTTTTTT. Translating it yields CASQSGRAGGVFGELFF.

The chain joins TRBV6-2 or TRBV6-3 to TRBJ2-5; tentatively, D is TRBD2 (5 bases). CDR3 length equals 19 residues. With 8 bases removed from V and 4 bases from J, the gap between germline ends came to 32 bases. Germline V gene lookup returns CDR1 MNHEY and CDR2 SVGEGT. This CDR3 reads CASGPFGHTGKVGRETQYF. The CDR3 DNA is TGTGCCAGCGGCCCCTTCGGGCATACCGGTAAAGTGGGGAGAGAGACCCAGTACTTC.

The chain carries TRBV5-1 and TRBJ2-1; 8 positions agree with TRBD1. V lost 0 bases to trimming and J lost 2 bases; unmatched junction nucleotides: 4. The CDR3 loop spans 16 amino acids. The germline CDR1 and CDR2 sequences are SGHRS and YFSETQ. The CDR3 protein is CASSLAGTGTYNEQFF. The CDR3 DNA reads TGCGCCAGCAGCTTGGCAGGGACAGGAACCTACAATGAGCAGTTCTTC.

This sequence joins TRBV10-2 and TRBJ2-4; tentative D call: TRBD2 (6 bases). The CDR3 is 16 residues long. V was pared by 3 bases and J by 0 bases, with 12 bases between. Germline V gene data show CDR1 as WSHSY and CDR2 as SAAADI. As DNA, the CDR3 is TGCGCCAGCAGTGACCCCGGAGGGCTAGCCAAAAACATTCAGTACTTC. Protein: CASSDPGGLAKNIQYF.

V is TRBV19 and J is TRBJ2-1; 7 bases align to TRBD1. After removal of 4 bases from V and 9 bases from J, the junction contained 6 bases not matched to a gene. The CDR3 spans 13 residues. The germline V gene has CDR1 LNHDA and CDR2 SQIVND (reference sequence). Here the CDR3 reads CASSSGPGGEQFF. The CDR3 DNA sequence: TGTGCCAGTAGTAGCGGTCCAGGGGGTGAGCAGTTCTTC.

As concerns this clone: Other DNA variants within this sample encode the same CDR3. In DNA, the CDR3 is TGTGCCAGCAGTTGGGGACAGGGCAATCAGCCCCAGCATTTT. Amino acids: CASSWGQGNQPQHF. The rearrangement links TRBV6-5 to TRBJ1-5, with TRBD1 identical over 8 bases. The ends lost 4 bases at V and 2 bases at J; junction bases unmatched: 1. Germline assignment: CDR1 MNHEY and CDR2 SVGAGI. There are 14 residues in the CDR3.

The rearrangement links TRBV5-1 to TRBJ2-2; possible D gene TRBD2, 7 bases. Per the germline V gene, CDR1 is SGHRS and CDR2 is YFSETQ. The V end was cut by 0 bases, the J end by 4 bases, with 16 bases between. The CDR3 spans 17 residues. The CDR3 sequence: CASSLGVAGAFTGELFF. CDR3 coding DNA: TGCGCCAGCAGCTTGGGAGTGGCGGGGGCCTTCACCGGGGAGCTGTTTTTT.

The V call is TRBV19, the J call TRBJ1-1, with TRBD1 identical over 9 bases. Unmatched junction bases numbered 11, after V lost 10 bases and J lost 2 bases. The CDR3 is 15 amino acids. CDR1 is LNHDA and CDR2 is SQIVND in the germline V gene (reference sequence). This CDR3 reads CATDTGQGYNTEAFF. The CDR3, as DNA: TGTGCCACTGACACGGGACAGGGATATAACACTGAAGCTTTCTTT.

The J gene is TRBJ1-2, the V gene TRBV28, with D tentatively TRBD1 (6 bases). The germline V gene encodes CDR1 MDHEN and CDR2 SYDVKM. Trimming shortened V by 3 bases and J by 2 bases, and 10 bases separated the two germline ends. The CDR3 runs to 14 residues. This chain's CDR3 is CASSFAGGNYGYTF. DNA for the CDR3: TGTGCCAGCAGTTTTGCTGGGGGCAACTATGGCTACACCTTC.

The chain carries TRBV6-5 and TRBJ1-1; no clear D gene. With 7 bases removed from V and 1 base from J, the gap between germline ends came to 7 bases. The CDR3 sequence is 12 residues long. Germline V CDR1 and CDR2: MNHEY, SVGAGI. The CDR3 sequence: CASKATNTEAFF. The CDR3, as DNA: TGTGCCAGCAAAGCAACGAACACTGAAGCTTTCTTT.

This clone was observed a few times. This chain uses TRBV18 with TRBJ1-2, with a possible D match to TRBD1 (5 bases). This CDR3 region has 14 residues. Germline CDR1 KGHSH, CDR2 LQKENI. Trimming took 0 bases from V and 4 from J, leaving 9 bases between them. The CDR3 loop reads CASSPPGHPYGYTF. For the CDR3, the DNA is TGTGCCAGCTCACCACCAGGACATCCCTATGGCTACACCTTC.

In its sample, this clone was seen a few times. V gene TRBV5-1 combines with J gene TRBJ1-2; 8 bases fit TRBD1. This CDR3 region has 14 residues. Per the germline V gene, CDR1 is SGHRS and CDR2 is YFSETQ. V lost 0 bases and J lost 2; bases outside the gene matches: 0. CDR3 in DNA: TGCGCCAGCAGCTTGGGGACAGGGAACTATGGCTACACCTTC. Its translation: CASSLGTGNYGYTF.

This clone occurred a few times. The V call is TRBV5-1, the J call TRBJ2-7; TRBD1 might be the D (5 bases). CDR1 is SGHRS, CDR2 YFSETQ, per germline. This CDR3 has 12 amino acids. V lost 5 bases and J 4 bases, leaving 10 bases between the germline ends. The CDR3 reads CASSQGRYEQYF. The CDR3 bases are TGCGCCAGCAGTCAGGGTCGGTACGAGCAGTACTTC. The full variable domain, its missing parts supplied by reference TRBV5-1 and TRBJ2-7, is KAGVTQTPRYLIKTRGQQVTLSCSPISGHRSVSWYQQTPGQGLQFLFEYFSETQRNKGNFPGRFSGRQFSNSRSEMNVSTLELGDSALYLCASSQGRYEQYFGPGTRLTVT.

This clone was seen only once. The J gene is TRBJ1-2, the V gene TRBV30; possibly TRBD1 for D (6 bases). Germline CDR1 reads GTSNPN; CDR2 reads SVGIG (reference sequence). V lost 3 bases and J lost 4, with 15 bases in between. This CDR3 is 14 amino acids long. The chain's CDR3 is CAWRVKGEGYGYTF. CDR3 in DNA: TGTGCCTGGAGAGTGAAGGGGGAAGGCTATGGCTACACCTTC.

The rearrangement uses TRBV11-2 and TRBJ1-6, with 7 bases that match TRBD1. With 4 bases clipped from V and 10 bases from J, the junction kept 7 bases outside the gene matches. CDR1 is SGHAT and CDR2 is FQNNGV in the germline V gene. There are 14 residues in the CDR3. CDR3 nucleotides: TGTGCCAGCAGCTCGGCGGGACAGCAATCACCCCTCCACTTT. Translating it yields CASSSAGQQSPLHF.

The rearrangement links TRBV10-3 to TRBJ2-7; D might be TRBD1 (5 bases). Germline CDR1 reads ENHRY; CDR2 reads SYGVKD. The CDR3 runs to 11 residues. V lost 6 bases to trimming and J lost 6 bases, with 9 bases between them. The CDR3 sequence is CAISVTGEQYF. The CDR3 coding sequence is TGTGCCATCAGCGTCACAGGCGAGCAGTACTTC.

The chain couples TRBV7-8 to TRBJ2-1, with 16 bases that match TRBD2. The CDR3 runs to 16 residues. Germline V gene sequence: CDR1 SGHVS, CDR2 FQNEAQ. Trimming took 5 bases from V and 8 from J; bases not matched to a gene: 6. The CDR3 here is CASSAGLAGGSDEQFF. DNA of the CDR3: TGTGCCAGCAGCGCGGGACTAGCGGGAGGGTCGGATGAGCAGTTCTTC.